Included here is one TCR beta chain sequence, with context. This entry is derived from a study of control samples from healthy donors and cancer patients. The table came from immunoSEQ multiplex PCR; TCRdb's copy has only in-frame clones and leaves some out. The table records under 110,000 clones, approximately 90% of them present only once. Sequencing used blood. This sequence originates from a man aged 25-40 years in good health.

CDR3 nucleotide sequence: TGTGCCAGCAGCGCAGGGGGAAATTCACCCCTCCACTTT. Encoded protein: CASSAGGNSPLHF. The V gene is TRBV9, the J gene TRBJ1-6; 7 positions match TRBD1. The V gene's germline CDR1 is SGDLS and CDR2 YYNGEE. Trimming removed 3 bases from V and 7 bases from J; junction bases left unmatched: 1. This CDR3 has 13 residues.